A selection of T cell receptor beta chains follows, all from one sample in a study of cytomegalovirus exposure and HLA in healthy donors. Method: immunoSEQ multiplex PCR; TCRdb's copy keeps in-frame clones and lacks some. The listing records over 50,000 clones. The sample consisted of PBMCs. All receptors come from a man aged 50-60 years in good health and CMV-seropositive. The CDR3 runs from the conserved cysteine through the conserved F or W. The D gene is left open where the match is weak.

v_call: TRBV5-3
j_call: TRBJ2-3
d_call: TRBD2
cdr3_nt: TGTGCCAGAAGCCCCCCAGCGGGAGACGGCACAGATACGCAGTATTTT
cdr3_aa: CARSPPAGDGTDTQYF

v_call: TRBV18
j_call: TRBJ2-7
d_call: TRBD1
cdr3_nt: TGTGCCAGCTCACCAAGGAGCCGGCCGGGACAGATGCGCGAGCAGTACTTC
cdr3_aa: CASSPRSRPGQMREQYF

v_call: TRBV7-6
j_call: TRBJ1-1
d_call: .
cdr3_nt: TGTGCCAGCAGCTTAGATGGGGCCCCCTTTACTGAAGCTTTCTTT
cdr3_aa: CASSLDGAPFTEAFF

v_call: TRBV29-1
j_call: TRBJ2-3
d_call: TRBD2
cdr3_nt: TGCAGCGCCGAAGGCCCGGGACTAGCGGGAACAGATACGCAGTATTTT
cdr3_aa: CSAEGPGLAGTDTQYF

v_call: TRBV6-5
j_call: TRBJ2-7
d_call: TRBD2
cdr3_nt: TGTGCCATCCAAGCGGGAGGGTCCTACGAGCAGTACTTC
cdr3_aa: CAIQAGGSYEQYF

v_call: TRBV14
j_call: TRBJ2-5
d_call: TRBD1
cdr3_nt: TGTGCCAGCAGCCAAGAGACAGGGCTTCTTGGGACCCAGTACTTC
cdr3_aa: CASSQETGLLGTQYF

v_call: TRBV30
j_call: TRBJ2-6
d_call: .
cdr3_nt: TGTGCCTGGCGGACAGCCCGTGTCCTGACTTTC
cdr3_aa: CAWRTARVLTF

v_call: TRBV6-1
j_call: TRBJ2-2
d_call: .
cdr3_nt: TGTGCCAGCAGTGAAGCCCTGGGGGGATTGAACACCGGGGAGCTGTTTTTT
cdr3_aa: CASSEALGGLNTGELFF

v_call: TRBV19
j_call: TRBJ2-1
d_call: .
cdr3_nt: TGTGCCAGTAGGAGACTCCTTACTAATAGCTCCTACAATGAGCAGTTCTTC
cdr3_aa: CASRRLLTNSSYNEQFF

v_call: TRBV6-5
j_call: TRBJ1-1
d_call: .
cdr3_nt: TGTGCCAGCAGTTTGGGGACACCTTTCGCCCAAGCTTTCTTT
cdr3_aa: CASSLGTPFAQAFF

v_call: TRBV29-1
j_call: TRBJ2-3
d_call: TRBD2
cdr3_nt: TGCAGCGTTGGTAGCGGGAGTGTCAGCACAGATACGCAGTATTTT
cdr3_aa: CSVGSGSVSTDTQYF

v_call: TRBV27
j_call: TRBJ1-6
d_call: .
cdr3_nt: TGTGCCAGCAGTCTACGACAGGTCGGCTCCTATAATTCACCCCTCCACTTT
cdr3_aa: CASSLRQVGSYNSPLHF

v_call: TRBV27
j_call: TRBJ1-5
d_call: .
cdr3_nt: TGTGCCAGCAGCCGTAATAGCAATCAGCCCCAGCATTTT
cdr3_aa: CASSRNSNQPQHF

v_call: TRBV5-1
j_call: TRBJ2-3
d_call: TRBD1
cdr3_nt: TGCGCCAGCCGACAGGGGTCCACAGATACGCAGTATTTT
cdr3_aa: CASRQGSTDTQYF

v_call: TRBV28
j_call: TRBJ1-1
d_call: .
cdr3_nt: TGTGCCAGCGACCAGGTACCCCCGTCCACTGAAGCTTTCTTT
cdr3_aa: CASDQVPPSTEAFF

v_call: TRBV5-4
j_call: TRBJ1-1
d_call: .
cdr3_nt: TGTGCCAGCAGCTCCCCCGGGACACCGGCTGAAGCTTTCTTT
cdr3_aa: CASSSPGTPAEAFF

v_call: TRBV6-1
j_call: TRBJ2-1
d_call: .
cdr3_nt: TGTGCCAGTAGGTCAGGGACTTTACCGTACAATGAGCAGTTCTTC
cdr3_aa: CASRSGTLPYNEQFF

v_call: TRBV10-3
j_call: TRBJ2-3
d_call: .
cdr3_nt: TGTGCCACTTCACTAGCCCCGGGGGATACGCAGTATTTT
cdr3_aa: CATSLAPGDTQYF

v_call: TRBV6-1
j_call: TRBJ2-7
d_call: .
cdr3_nt: TGTGCCAGCAGTCAGACGGACTTCTACGAGCAGTACTTC
cdr3_aa: CASSQTDFYEQYF

v_call: TRBV9
j_call: TRBJ2-7
d_call: TRBD2
cdr3_nt: TGTGCCAGCAGCGTAGATAGCGGGGACCTCCCCTACGAGCAGTACTTC
cdr3_aa: CASSVDSGDLPYEQYF

v_call: TRBV18
j_call: TRBJ1-6
d_call: .
cdr3_nt: TGTGCCAGCTCAACCGGGACTGATAATTCACCCCTCCACTTT
cdr3_aa: CASSTGTDNSPLHF

v_call: TRBV19
j_call: TRBJ2-1
d_call: TRBD1
cdr3_nt: TGTGCCAGTAGTATAACGGGACAGGCATACAATGAGCAGTTCTTC
cdr3_aa: CASSITGQAYNEQFF

v_call: TRBV5-1
j_call: TRBJ2-7
d_call: .
cdr3_nt: TGCGCCAGCAGCTTTAGAGAGGGGGGGCTCCCCTACGAGCAGTACTTC
cdr3_aa: CASSFREGGLPYEQYF

v_call: TRBV5-8
j_call: TRBJ1-1
d_call: .
cdr3_nt: TGTGCCAGCAGCTACCGACAGAACACTGAAGCTTTCTTT
cdr3_aa: CASSYRQNTEAFF

v_call: TRBV5-4
j_call: TRBJ2-1
d_call: TRBD2
cdr3_nt: TGTGCCAGCAGCTTCTTGGGACTAGTATACAATGAGCAGTTCTTC
cdr3_aa: CASSFLGLVYNEQFF

v_call: TRBV28
j_call: TRBJ2-1
d_call: TRBD2
cdr3_nt: TGTGCCACTGGGGGGGCGGGAGGGCCGGGGAATGAGCAGTTCTTC
cdr3_aa: CATGGAGGPGNEQFF

v_call: TRBV19
j_call: TRBJ1-1
d_call: TRBD1
cdr3_nt: TGTGCCAGTAAGGGGACAGTGAACACTGAAGCTTTCTTT
cdr3_aa: CASKGTVNTEAFF

v_call: TRBV6-6
j_call: TRBJ2-1
d_call: TRBD2
cdr3_nt: TGTGCCAGCAGTTACTGGACTAGCGGAAACAATGAGCAGTTCTTC
cdr3_aa: CASSYWTSGNNEQFF

v_call: TRBV29-1
j_call: TRBJ2-2
d_call: TRBD2
cdr3_nt: TGCAGCGTTAAAGCGGGAGGGAACACCGGGGAGCTGTTTTTT
cdr3_aa: CSVKAGGNTGELFF

v_call: TRBV7-3
j_call: TRBJ2-1
d_call: .
cdr3_nt: TGTGCCAGCAGTTCCGAAAAGTCGGTTTACAATGAGCAGTTCTTC
cdr3_aa: CASSSEKSVYNEQFF

v_call: TRBV5-4
j_call: TRBJ1-1
d_call: .
cdr3_nt: TGTGCCAGCAGCTTGGGGGGAGCGGGGAACACTGAAGCTTTCTTT
cdr3_aa: CASSLGGAGNTEAFF

v_call: TRBV2
j_call: TRBJ1-3
d_call: .
cdr3_nt: TGTGCCAGCAGTGAAGAGAGCTCTGGAAACACCATATATTTT
cdr3_aa: CASSEESSGNTIYF

v_call: TRBV28
j_call: TRBJ2-7
d_call: .
cdr3_nt: TGTGCCAGCAGCCCGCCGAGGATCAGCAACGAGCAGTACTTC
cdr3_aa: CASSPPRISNEQYF

v_call: TRBV18
j_call: TRBJ2-2
d_call: .
cdr3_nt: TGTGCCAGCTCACCGACAGACTACACCGGGGAGCTGTTTTTT
cdr3_aa: CASSPTDYTGELFF

v_call: TRBV7-9
j_call: TRBJ2-7
d_call: TRBD1
cdr3_nt: TGTGCCAGCAGCTTAGCCGAGGGGGCGCTGGAGCAGTACTTC
cdr3_aa: CASSLAEGALEQYF